These 15 T cell receptor beta chains originate from one sample sequenced in a study of tumor-infiltrating lymphocytes in primary liver carcinoma listed by TCRdb under 2017. RNA from unsorted whole blood was extracted with TRIzol reagent, and germline DNA was obtained with the DNeasy Blood & Tissue kit. Sequencing took place on an Illumina HiSeq 2500. A constant-region primer and ProtoScript II reverse transcriptase were used to reverse-transcribe TCRbeta-specific cDNA from approximately 500 ng total RNA. The TCRbeta libraries were prepared through three rounds of nested multiplex PCR following a slightly modified ARM-PCR procedure. Each of the first two PCR rounds ran for approximately 11 cycles and used multiplex TRBV1-TRBV30 forward primers together with a Cbeta reverse primer. TCRdb took the public reads, trimmed them with fastp at Q25, ran MiXCR for clone calling and kept in-frame beta chains. For every CDR3 protein sequence, its rows merge into one entry that carries the most common genes and DNA. Counted in this sample were 300,000 to 350,000 distinct CDR3 sequences; roughly two thirds of them appeared once. Together, the top ten hold 5.5% to 8% of the sample.

Sequencing used peripheral blood. The receptors here all came from a man aged 35 to 55 with primary liver carcinoma and hepatitis B virus infection.

About this clonotype itself: Being one base from a much bigger clone, this may be a read error. CDR3 region: CAFSNPGTSGYNEQFF. Here the CDR3 DNA reads TGTGCCTTCAGCAACCCCGGGACTAGCGGGTACAATGAGCAGTTCTTC. This chain uses TRBV10-3 with TRBJ2-1; TRBD2 matches at 12 bases. This CDR3 comprises 16 residues. CDR1 and CDR2 (germline): ENHRY, SYGVKD.

For this clonotype: It may be a read error: a sequence one base away is much more abundant. The V call is TRBV5-5, the J call TRBJ2-7; D might be TRBD1 (6 bases). The CDR3 is 13 amino acids. Trimming took off 0 bases at V and 10 bases at J, with 14 bases between the two ends. Germline CDR1 reads SGHKS; CDR2 reads YYEKEE (reference sequence). The CDR3 region has the DNA TGTGCCAGCAGCTTGGCAGGGGCTGAAGACCAGTACTTC. Translation gives CASSLAGAEDQYF.

This clonotype appeared many times. V gene TRBV12-3 or TRBV12-4 combines with J gene TRBJ2-7; D gene uncertain. Trimming removed 1 base from V and 4 bases from J, with 5 bases in between. The CDR3 consists of 12 residues. CDR3 amino acids: CASSLGQYEQYF. In nucleotides, the CDR3 is TGTGCCAGCAGTTTAGGGCAGTACGAGCAGTACTTC.

The V call is TRBV11-2, the J call TRBJ2-3; 7 positions match TRBD2. Germline CDR1 SGHAT, CDR2 FQNNGV. Trimming cost V 5 bases and J 6 bases; bases outside gene matches: 11. The length of the CDR3 is 15 residues. For the CDR3, the DNA is TGTGCCAGCAGCCTCCTGCGCGGGAGAACGGATACGCAGTATTTT. This encodes CASSLLRGRTDTQYF.

About this clonotype: Germline is not matched at one junction end, which may reflect a read error. This chain uses TRBV6-1 with TRBJ1-2, with D possibly being TRBD1 (6 bases). Germline loops: CDR1 MNHNS, CDR2 SASEGT. The CDR3 spans 14 residues. This chain's CDR3 is CATSEAFTGSGYTF. The CDR3, as DNA: TGTGCCACCAGTGAAGCGTTCACAGGGTCTGGCTACACCTTC.

The CDR3 sequence: CASSLLTRGLARNEQFF. CDR3 nucleotide sequence: TGTGCCAGCAGCCTCCTAACAAGAGGCCTAGCGCGAAATGAGCAGTTCTTC. V is TRBV14 and J is TRBJ2-1; maybe TRBD2 (6 bases). The CDR3 sequence is 17 residues long. Germline V lookup: CDR1 SGHDN, CDR2 FVKESK. The V gene lost 4 bases and the J gene lost 7 bases, with 23 bases spanning the gap.

As to this clonotype: A read error may account for a junction end that differs from germline. This chain joins TRBV5-5 and TRBJ2-2, with 7 bases fitting TRBD2. CDR3 length: 16 residues. Germline CDR1 and CDR2: SGHKS and YYEKEE (reference sequence). The CDR3 spells CVSGTKSGSTTGELSF. The DNA for the CDR3 is TGTGTCAGCGGGACCAAAAGCGGGTCCACCACCGGGGAGCTGTCTTTT.

This chain joins TRBV10-3 and TRBJ2-7; 11 nucleotides agree with TRBD1. CDR1 and CDR2 (germline): ENHRY, SYGVKD. The CDR3 length is 15 residues. Unmatched junction bases numbered 7, after V lost 6 bases and J lost 3 bases. The CDR3 region is CAISNSGTGGYEQYF. The CDR3 nucleotides are TGTGCCATCAGCAACTCCGGGACAGGGGGCTACGAGCAGTACTTC.

In regard to this clonotype: At one end, the junction sequence differs from germline, possibly due to a read error. This sequence joins TRBV11-1 and TRBJ2-1; 10 bases map to TRBD2. CDR3 length equals 16 residues. Germline V gene data show CDR1 as SGHAT and CDR2 as FQDESV (reference sequence). CDR3 residues: CASSLALAGDYNGQFF. The CDR3 DNA is TGTGCCAGCAGCTTAGCGCTAGCGGGGGACTACAATGGGCAGTTCTTC.

This clonotype occurred a few times. The CDR3 DNA is TGTGCCAGCAGTGTCTCGCGAACGCCCCAAGAGACCCAGTACTTC. This encodes CASSVSRTPQETQYF. V gene TRBV2 combines with J gene TRBJ2-5; D call uncertain. Per the germline V gene, CDR1 is SNHLY and CDR2 is FYNNEI. V was trimmed by 4 bases and J by 1 base, leaving 13 bases between them. The CDR3 totals 15 residues.

Concerning this clonotype itself: One base away lies a much larger clone, so this may be a sequencing read error. This CDR3 is CASRATLYGYTF. CDR3 nucleotide sequence: TGTGCCAGCAGAGCAACGCTCTATGGCTACACCTTC. This chain uses TRBV6-5 with TRBJ1-2; no firm D call. Germline V gene data show CDR1 as MNHEY and CDR2 as SVGAGI. CDR3 length equals 12 residues. Trimming left V 6 bases short and J 4 bases short, with 9 bases between.

In the case of this clonotype: This may come from a read error, since a much larger clone is one base off. The CDR3 DNA reads as TGCGCCAGCAGCCAACATCAGGGAGGTTCGGACACTGAAGCTTTCTTT. Residues: CASSQHQGGSDTEAFF. The chain recombines TRBV4-1 with TRBJ1-1; D perhaps matches TRBD1 (5 bases). Deletions cut 2 bases from V and 3 bases from J, with 16 bases between. The length of the CDR3 is 16 residues. Per the germline V gene, CDR1 is MGHRA and CDR2 is YSYEKL.

In its sample, this clonotype was seen many times. V gene TRBV5-5 combines with J gene TRBJ2-3, with 15 positions matching TRBD2. This CDR3 contains 16 residues. Germline V lookup: CDR1 SGHKS, CDR2 YYEKEE (reference sequence). Losses at the gene ends were 1 base for V and 9 bases for J; bases not matched to a gene: 6. CDR3 amino acids: CASSLSGTSGRITQYF. The CDR3 region has the DNA TGTGCCAGCAGCTTGAGTGGGACTAGCGGGAGGATCACGCAGTATTTT.

About this clonotype: A read error may produce the germline difference seen at one junction end. The J gene is TRBJ2-2, the V gene TRBV28; 7 bases are a match to TRBD1. CDR1 and CDR2 from the germline V gene are MDHEN and SYDVKM. This CDR3 is built from 13 residues. The CDR3 is CGSSVTGTGELFF. CDR3 nucleotide sequence: TGTGGCAGCAGTGTGACAGGGACCGGGGAGCTGTTTTTT. Drawing the rest from reference TRBV28 and TRBJ2-2, the complete variable domain is DVKVTQSSRYLVKRTGEKVFLECVQDMDHENMFWYRQDPGLGLRLIYFSYDVKMKEKGDIPEGYSVSREKKERFSLILESASTNQTSMYLCGSSVTGTGELFFGEGSRLTVL.

This chain uses TRBV10-3 with TRBJ2-7, with 8 bases lining up with TRBD2. The germline gives CDR1 ENHRY, CDR2 SYGVKD. Trimming took 0 bases from V and 5 from J; bases not matched to a gene: 9. The CDR3 is made up of 16 amino acids. DNA for the CDR3: TGTGCCATCAGTGAGTCAGTAAGGTCCGGGGGGGACGAGCAGTACTTC. It specifies CAISESVRSGGDEQYF.